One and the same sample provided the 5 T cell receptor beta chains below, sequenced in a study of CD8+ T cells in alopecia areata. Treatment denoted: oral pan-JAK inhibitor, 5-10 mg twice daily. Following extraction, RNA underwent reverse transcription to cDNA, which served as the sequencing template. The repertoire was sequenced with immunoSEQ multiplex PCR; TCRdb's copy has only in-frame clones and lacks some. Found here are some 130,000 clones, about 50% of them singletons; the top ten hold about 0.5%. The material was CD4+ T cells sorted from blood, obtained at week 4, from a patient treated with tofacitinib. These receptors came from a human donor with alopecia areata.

The CDR3 sequence: CASSPRQGYETQYF. CDR3 sequence (DNA): TGTGCCAGCAGTCCCAGACAGGGCTACGAGACCCAGTACTTC. The rearrangement links TRBV27 to TRBJ2-5; TRBD1 matches 7 bases. The length of the CDR3 is 14 residues. The ends lost 5 bases at V and 5 bases at J; junction bases unmatched: 8. From germline, CDR1 is MNHEY and CDR2 SMNVEV (reference sequence).

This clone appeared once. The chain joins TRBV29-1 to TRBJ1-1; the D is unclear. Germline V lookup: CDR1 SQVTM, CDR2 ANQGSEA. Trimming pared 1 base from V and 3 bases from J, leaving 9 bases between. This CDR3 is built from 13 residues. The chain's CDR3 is CSVEGRIYTEAFF. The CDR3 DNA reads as TGCAGCGTTGAAGGCAGAATTTACACTGAAGCTTTCTTT.

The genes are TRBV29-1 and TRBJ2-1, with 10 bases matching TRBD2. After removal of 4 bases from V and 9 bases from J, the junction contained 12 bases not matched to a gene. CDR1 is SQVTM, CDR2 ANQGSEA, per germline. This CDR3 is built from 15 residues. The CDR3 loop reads CSVVVVLAGRGEQFF. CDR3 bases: TGCAGCGTTGTTGTCGTACTAGCGGGACGCGGTGAGCAGTTCTTC.

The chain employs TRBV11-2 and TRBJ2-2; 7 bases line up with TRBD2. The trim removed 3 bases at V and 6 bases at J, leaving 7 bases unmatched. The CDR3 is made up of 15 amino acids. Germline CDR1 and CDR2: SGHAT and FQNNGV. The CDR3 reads CASSFTAGVAGELFF. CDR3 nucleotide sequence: TGTGCCAGCAGCTTTACGGCGGGAGTGGCCGGGGAGCTGTTTTTT. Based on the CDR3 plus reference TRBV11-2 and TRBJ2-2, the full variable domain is EAGVAQSPRYKIIEKRQSVAFWCNPISGHATLYWYQQILGQGPKLLIQFQNNGVVDDSQLPKDRFSAERLKGVDSTLKIQPAKLEDSAVYLCASSFTAGVAGELFFGEGSRLTVL.

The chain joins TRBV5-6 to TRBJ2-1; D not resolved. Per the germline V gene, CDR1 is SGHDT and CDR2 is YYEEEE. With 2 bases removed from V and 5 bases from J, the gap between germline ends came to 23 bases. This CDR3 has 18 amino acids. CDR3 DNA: TGTGCCAGCAGCTTAATGGGTGTCCTTTTCGGGCGGAACAATGAGCAGTTCTTC. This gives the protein CASSLMGVLFGRNNEQFF.